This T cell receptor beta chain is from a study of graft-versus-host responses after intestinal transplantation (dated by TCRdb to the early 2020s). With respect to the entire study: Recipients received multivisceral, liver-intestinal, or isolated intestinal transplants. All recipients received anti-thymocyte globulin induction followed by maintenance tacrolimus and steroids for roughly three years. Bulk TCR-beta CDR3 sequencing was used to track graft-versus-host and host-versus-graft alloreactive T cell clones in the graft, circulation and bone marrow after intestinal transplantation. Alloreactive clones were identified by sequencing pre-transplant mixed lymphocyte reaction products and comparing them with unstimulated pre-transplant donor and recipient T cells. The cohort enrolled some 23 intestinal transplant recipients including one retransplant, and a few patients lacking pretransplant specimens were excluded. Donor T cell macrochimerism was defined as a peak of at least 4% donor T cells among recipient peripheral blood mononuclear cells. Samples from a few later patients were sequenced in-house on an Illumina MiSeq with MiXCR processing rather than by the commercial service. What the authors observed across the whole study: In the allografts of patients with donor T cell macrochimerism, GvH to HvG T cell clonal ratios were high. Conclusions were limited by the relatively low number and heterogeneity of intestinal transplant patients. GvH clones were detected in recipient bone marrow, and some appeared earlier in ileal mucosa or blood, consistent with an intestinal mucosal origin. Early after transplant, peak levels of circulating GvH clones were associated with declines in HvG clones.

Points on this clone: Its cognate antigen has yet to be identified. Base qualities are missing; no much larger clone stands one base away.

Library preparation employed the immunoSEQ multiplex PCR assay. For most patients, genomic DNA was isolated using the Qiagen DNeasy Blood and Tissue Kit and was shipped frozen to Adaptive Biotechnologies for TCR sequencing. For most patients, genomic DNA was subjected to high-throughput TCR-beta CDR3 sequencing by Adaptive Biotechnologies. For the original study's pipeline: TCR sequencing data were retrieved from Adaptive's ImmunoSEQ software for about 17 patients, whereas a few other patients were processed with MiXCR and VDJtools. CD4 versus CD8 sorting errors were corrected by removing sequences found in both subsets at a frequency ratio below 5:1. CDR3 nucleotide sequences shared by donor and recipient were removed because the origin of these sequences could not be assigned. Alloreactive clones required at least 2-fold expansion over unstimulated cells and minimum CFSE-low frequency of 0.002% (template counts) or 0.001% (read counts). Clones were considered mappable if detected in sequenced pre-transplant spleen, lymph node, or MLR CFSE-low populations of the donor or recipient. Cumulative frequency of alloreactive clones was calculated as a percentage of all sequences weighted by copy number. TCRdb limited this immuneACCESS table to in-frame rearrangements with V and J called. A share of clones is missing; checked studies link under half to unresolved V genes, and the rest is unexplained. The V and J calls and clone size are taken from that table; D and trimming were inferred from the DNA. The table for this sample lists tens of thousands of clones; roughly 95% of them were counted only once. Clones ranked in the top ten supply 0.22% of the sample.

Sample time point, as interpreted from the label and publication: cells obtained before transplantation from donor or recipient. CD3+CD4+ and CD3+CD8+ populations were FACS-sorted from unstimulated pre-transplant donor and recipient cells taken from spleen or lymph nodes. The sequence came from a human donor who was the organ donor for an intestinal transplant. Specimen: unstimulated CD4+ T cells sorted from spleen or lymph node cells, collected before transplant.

For the CDR3, the sequence is CASSTVGGGEKLFF. The sequence in DNA is TGTGCCAGCAGTACAGTGGGAGGGGGGGAAAAACTGTTTTTT. The rearrangement combines TRBV6-6 with TRBJ1-4, with TRBD1 as a weak D call on 6 bases. Sequences MNHNY (CDR1) and SVGAGI (CDR2) are obtained from the germline V gene (reference sequence). The CDR3 has 14 amino acids, counting the end cysteine and phenylalanine. The only DNA kept is the CDR3, 42 bases in frame from the first base. V is pared back by 5 bases and J by 8 bases, with 15 bases lying between the germline termini.